The 15 T cell receptor beta chains reported below all come from one sample, sequenced in a study of response to subunit inactivated influenza vaccine. TCRdb re-called the RT-PCR reads through MiXCR, storing one row per CDR3 protein. Among roughly 710,000 distinct CDR3 sequences listed, about 15% were seen once. Sequencing used PBMCs from blood, obtained less than 15 days before vaccination. These receptors were obtained from a man between 50 and 59 years old who received an inactivated influenza vaccine.

Many counts were recorded for this clonotype. The chain combines TRBV19 with TRBJ2-6, with D unclear. The CDR3 spans 14 residues. Germline V gives CDR1 LNHDA, CDR2 SQIVND (reference sequence). Trimming removed 6 bases at V and 0 bases at J, with 6 bases between. CDR3 loop: CASRANSGANVLTF. CDR3 nucleotides: TGTGCCAGTAGGGCTAACTCTGGGGCCAACGTCCTGACTTTC. The entire variable domain, with the rest obtained from reference TRBV19 and TRBJ2-6, is as follows: DGGITQSPKYLFRKEGQNVTLSCEQNLNHDAMYWYRQDPGQGLRLIYYSQIVNDFQKGDIAEGYSVSREKKESFPLTVTSAQKNPTAFYLCASRANSGANVLTFGAGSRLTVL.

The V and J genes are TRBV7-2 and TRBJ2-1, with D possibly TRBD2 on 5 matching bases. Looked up from germline, CDR1 is SGHTA and CDR2 is FQGNSA. This CDR3 has 16 amino acids. Trimming left V 1 base short and J 1 base short, with 11 bases between. This chain's CDR3 is CASSLGVGGSYNEQFF. The CDR3 DNA reads TGTGCCAGCAGCTTAGGCGTAGGAGGATCCTACAATGAGCAGTTCTTC. The whole variable domain, remainder taken from reference TRBV7-2 and TRBJ2-1, is GAGVSQSPSNKVTEKGKDVELRCDPISGHTALYWYRQSLGQGLEFLIYFQGNSAPDKSGLPSDRFSAERTGGSVSTLTIQRTQQEDSAVYLCASSLGVGGSYNEQFFGPGTRLTVL.

J is TRBJ1-6 and V is TRBV7-2; 12 bases fit TRBD1. Germline CDR1 SGHTA, CDR2 FQGNSA. After removal of 5 bases from V and 9 bases from J, the junction contained 8 bases not matched to a gene. The CDR3 has 16 amino acids. The CDR3 DNA follows: TGTGCCAGCAGCCCACCGGGACAGGGGGCGATTTCACCCCTCCACTTT. It encodes CASSPPGQGAISPLHF.

The V gene is TRBV28, the J gene TRBJ1-2, with D possibly TRBD1 on 5 matching bases. Germline CDR1 and CDR2: MDHEN and SYDVKM. Trimming shortened V by 3 bases and J by 8 bases, and 13 bases separated the two germline ends. This CDR3 spans 13 amino acids. This CDR3 reads CASSLEGHRGYTF. The CDR3, as DNA: TGTGCCAGCAGTTTGGAGGGGCACCGGGGCTACACCTTC.

J is TRBJ2-5 and V is TRBV12-3 or TRBV12-4; D may be TRBD2 (6 bases). The CDR3 is made up of 17 amino acids. V was cut by 7 bases and J by 2 bases, with 23 bases left in between. CDR3 nucleotides: TGTGCCAGCACCCTTACTGGCGGGACGGTGGGGCAAGAGACCCAGTACTTC. This encodes CASTLTGGTVGQETQYF.

This clonotype appeared a few times. The V call is TRBV4-1, the J call TRBJ2-7, with D perhaps matching TRBD1 (6 bases). V dropped 0 bases and J dropped 5 bases, with 14 bases sitting between them. This CDR3 has 15 residues. The germline CDR1 and CDR2 sequences are MGHRA and YSYEKL. The CDR3 protein is CASSQEDPKGDEQYF. The CDR3 DNA sequence: TGCGCCAGCAGCCAAGAAGACCCGAAGGGGGACGAGCAGTACTTC.

This clonotype turned up a few times. The chain is built from TRBV5-1 and TRBJ1-1; 8 bases are a match to TRBD1. From germline, CDR1 is SGHRS and CDR2 YFSETQ. The length of the CDR3 is 16 residues. J was trimmed by 1 base and V by 3 bases; bases with no gene match: 8. DNA for the CDR3: TGCGCCAGCAGCTCTCGGACAGGGCTTGCGAACACTGAAGCTTTCTTT. Translating gives CASSSRTGLANTEAFF.

The rearrangement uses TRBV6-1 and TRBJ2-3; possibly TRBD2 for D (5 bases). Germline-derived CDR1 and CDR2 are MNHNS and SASEGT. V lost 5 bases to trimming and J lost 2 bases, with 20 bases between them. The CDR3 is 17 residues long. The CDR3 reads CASSPFPPGRATDTQYF. The DNA for the CDR3 is TGTGCCAGCAGTCCCTTCCCCCCCGGGCGGGCCACAGATACGCAGTATTTT.

The table lists this clonotype with a few counts. The chain is built from TRBV11-2 and TRBJ2-3, with D perhaps TRBD2 (5 bases). This CDR3 comprises 13 residues. From germline, CDR1 is SGHAT and CDR2 FQNNGV. Trimming pared 5 bases from V and 5 bases from J, leaving 11 bases between. The CDR3 nucleotides are TGTGCCAGCAGCCCGCAACTAGGAGATACGCAGTATTTT. This sequence encodes CASSPQLGDTQYF.

This clonotype was observed a handful of times. The DNA for the CDR3 is TGTGCCAGCAGTGGGAGCGGGAGGGCGCCCAATGAGCAGTTCTTC. Translating gives CASSGSGRAPNEQFF. The chain links TRBV2 to TRBJ2-1, with 10 nucleotides matching TRBD2. With 4 bases clipped from V and 6 bases from J, the junction kept 6 bases outside the gene matches. The length of the CDR3 is 15 residues. Germline CDR1 and CDR2: SNHLY and FYNNEI.

For the CDR3, the DNA is TGCAGTGCCAAGAGGGGGGGCGCCCTAAATGAAAAACTGTTTTTT. This codes for CSAKRGGALNEKLFF. The rearrangement uses TRBV20-1 and TRBJ1-4; tentative D call: TRBD1 (6 bases). The CDR3 has 15 amino acids. The germline V gene has CDR1 DFQATT and CDR2 SNEGSKA (reference sequence). V was shortened by 6 bases and J by 5 bases, with 19 bases between the two germline ends.

V and J are TRBV5-6 and TRBJ2-7, with 7 bases aligning to TRBD1. The CDR3 runs to 13 residues. Germline trimming cut 4 bases from V and 4 bases from J; bases unmatched to any gene: 5. Germline-derived CDR1 and CDR2 are SGHDT and YYEEEE. The CDR3 sequence is CASSRATGYEQYF. The CDR3 DNA reads as TGTGCCAGCAGCAGGGCGACAGGGTACGAGCAGTACTTC.

This clonotype was seen repeatedly, ten times or more. The genes are TRBV7-2 and TRBJ2-1; the match to TRBD1 covers 8 bases. V shed 5 bases, J shed 1 base, and the junction held 10 bases outside the gene matches. The CDR3 length is 17 residues. The germline gives CDR1 SGHTA, CDR2 FQGNSA. CDR3 residues: CASSQTGGTGSYNEQFF. Here the CDR3 DNA reads TGTGCCAGCAGCCAAACAGGGGGAACCGGGTCCTACAATGAGCAGTTCTTC.

This clonotype was seen a few times. This sequence joins TRBV6-1 and TRBJ2-5, with no clear D. V dropped 5 bases and J dropped 5 bases, with 15 bases sitting between them. Germline-derived CDR1 and CDR2 are MNHNS and SASEGT. This CDR3 region has 14 residues. The CDR3 spells CASSQTPSSETQYF. The CDR3 region has the DNA TGTGCCAGCAGTCAGACTCCGTCTTCGGAGACCCAGTACTTC.

Only a few counts were recorded for this clonotype. The chain is built from TRBV10-3 and TRBJ2-7; no clear D gene. The germline V and J ends were trimmed by 3 bases and 4 bases, with 13 bases remaining between them. CDR1 and CDR2 (germline): ENHRY, SYGVKD. This CDR3 spans 14 amino acids. Here the CDR3 DNA reads TGTGCCATCAGTGACTTAAGGGCCGGATACGAGCAGTACTTC. It codes for CAISDLRAGYEQYF.